Below, 10 T cell receptor beta chains from the same sample are listed, as sequenced in a study of CD8 T cells in Susac syndrome. cDNA came from roughly 0.53 to 1 ug RNA primed by random hexamers. MiXCR, run by TCRdb on the immunoSEQ multiplex PCR reads, gives a single entry per CDR3 protein. The sample records 200,000 to 250,000 distinct CDR3 sequences, 95% being singletons. The specimen sequenced was CD4+ T cells from PBMCs. Receptor source: a human donor with multiple sclerosis.

The V gene is TRBV7-9, the J gene TRBJ2-3; 10 bases line up with TRBD2. The germline CDR1 and CDR2 sequences are SEHNR and FQNEAQ (reference sequence). The CDR3 spans 15 residues. The junction had 3 bases not matched to a gene; V was cut back by 5 bases and J by 1 base. The CDR3 nucleotides are TGTGCCAGCAGCACCGGACTAGCGGGCACAGATACGCAGTATTTT. It yields the protein CASSTGLAGTDTQYF.

The rearrangement uses TRBV12-3 or TRBV12-4 and TRBJ2-5; D ambiguous. V lost 8 bases, J lost 3 bases, and 10 bases lay in between. The length of the CDR3 is 12 residues. The CDR3 DNA reads as TGTGCCAGCCAAAAAGAAAAAGAGACCCAGTACTTC. It encodes CASQKEKETQYF.

This clonotype was seen only once. The J gene is TRBJ2-1, the V gene TRBV4-1; 7 bases are shared with TRBD2. The junction had 10 bases not matched to a gene; V was cut back by 1 base and J by 1 base. Germline V gives CDR1 MGHRA, CDR2 YSYEKL. This CDR3 spans 18 amino acids. CDR3 protein: CASSQADLAALSYNEQFF. Here the CDR3 DNA reads TGCGCCAGCAGCCAAGCTGATCTAGCGGCCTTATCCTACAATGAGCAGTTCTTC.

This sequence joins TRBV28 and TRBJ2-4, with TRBD1 identical over 7 bases. Germline lookup yields CDR1 MDHEN and CDR2 SYDVKM. Trimming at V came to 1 base and at J to 8 bases, leaving 5 bases not matched to a gene. CDR3 length: 14 amino acids. CDR3 in DNA: TGTGCCAGCAGTTTATCGGGACAGATAGACATTCAGTACTTC. This translates into CASSLSGQIDIQYF.

This clonotype appeared a single time. This chain links TRBV24-1 with TRBJ1-1; D is unresolved. The germline V gene has CDR1 KGHDR and CDR2 SFDVKD. The CDR3 is 13 residues long. The ends were cut back, 4 bases at V and 4 bases at J, with 9 bases in the middle. The CDR3 here is CATSDSGATEAFF. CDR3 nucleotide sequence: TGTGCCACCAGTGACTCCGGTGCCACTGAAGCTTTCTTT.

The chain uses TRBV20-1 and TRBJ1-5, with a possible D match to TRBD1 (5 bases). CDR1 DFQATT and CDR2 SNEGSKA come from the germline V gene (reference sequence). V was clipped by 5 bases and J by 4 bases, with 21 bases between them. CDR3 length equals 16 residues. CDR3 nucleotides: TGCAGTGCTGAGCCCAGTGGGACCGCGGGAAATCAGCCCCAGCATTTT. Its translation is CSAEPSGTAGNQPQHF.

V usage is TRBV12-3 or TRBV12-4 and J usage is TRBJ1-5; unclear D gene. Trimming took 5 bases from V and 8 from J, leaving 10 bases between them. CDR3 length: 12 residues. The CDR3 DNA is TGTGCCAGCAGTCCCAAGACGGAGCCCCAGCATTTT. Its translation: CASSPKTEPQHF.

CDR3 DNA: TGCAGTGCTAGAGAGTCAGGGGGTTACAATCAGCCCCAGCATTTT. Amino acid sequence: CSARESGGYNQPQHF. The genes are TRBV20-1 and TRBJ1-5; the match to TRBD1 covers 7 bases. V lost 0 bases, J lost 3 bases, and 5 bases stayed unmatched. The CDR3 has 15 residues. Germline CDR1 reads DFQATT; CDR2 reads SNEGSKA (reference sequence).

CDR3 nucleotides: TGTGCCAGCAGCCAAGTGCGCAGTAAAATGTTCTTC. The encoded protein is CASSQVRSKMFF. The chain joins TRBV14 to TRBJ2-1; D not certain. V was trimmed by 1 base and J by 15 bases, leaving 13 bases between them. From germline, CDR1 is SGHDN and CDR2 FVKESK. This CDR3 region has 12 residues.

The gene calls are TRBV7-9 and TRBJ1-2; D is unresolved. CDR3 size: 13 residues. Trimming stripped 1 base from V and 4 bases from J, with 7 bases between. Per germline, CDR1 SEHNR and CDR2 FQNEAQ (reference sequence). The CDR3 protein is CASSLGDRYGYTF. The CDR3 DNA is TGTGCCAGCAGCTTAGGGGATCGCTATGGCTACACCTTC. Variable domain in full (rest from reference TRBV7-9 and TRBJ1-2): DTGVSQNPRHKITKRGQNVTFRCDPISEHNRLYWYRQTLGQGPEFLTYFQNEAQLEKSRLLSDRFSAERPKGSFSTLEIQRTEQGDSAMYLCASSLGDRYGYTFGSGTRLTVV.